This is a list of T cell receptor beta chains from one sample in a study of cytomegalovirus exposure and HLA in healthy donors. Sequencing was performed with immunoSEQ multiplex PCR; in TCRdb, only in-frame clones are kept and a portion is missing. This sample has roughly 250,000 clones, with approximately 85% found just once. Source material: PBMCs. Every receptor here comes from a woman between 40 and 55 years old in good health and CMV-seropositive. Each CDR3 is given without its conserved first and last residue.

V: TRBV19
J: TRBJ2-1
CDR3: ASSLTGTPYEQF

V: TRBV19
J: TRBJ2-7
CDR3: ASSPDWDRLIYEQY

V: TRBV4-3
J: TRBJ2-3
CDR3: ASSQGASVGLGTDTQY

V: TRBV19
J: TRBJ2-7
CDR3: ASSAGTGSAEQY

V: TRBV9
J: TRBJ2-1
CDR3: ASSEPASGYNEQF

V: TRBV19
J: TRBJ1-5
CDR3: ASSSPGSNQPQH

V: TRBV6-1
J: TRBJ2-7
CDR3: ASSEALTYEQY

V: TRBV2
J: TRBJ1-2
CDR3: ASSDALGGKGYGYT

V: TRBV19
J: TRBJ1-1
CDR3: ASSTQGSPEAF

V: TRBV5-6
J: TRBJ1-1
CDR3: ASSLFGQGGTEAF

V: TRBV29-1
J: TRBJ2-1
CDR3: SARQGTYNEQF

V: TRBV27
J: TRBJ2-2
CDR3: ASSLWGRTGVGAGELF

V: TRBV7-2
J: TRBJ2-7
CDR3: ASSLASGMSYEQY

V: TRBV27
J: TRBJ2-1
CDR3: ASSLGESYNEQF

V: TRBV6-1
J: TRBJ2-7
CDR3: ASSARDLGLSEQY

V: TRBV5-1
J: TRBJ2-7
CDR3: ASSLAGDRSSYEQY

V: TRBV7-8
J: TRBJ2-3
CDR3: ATAQGTDTQY

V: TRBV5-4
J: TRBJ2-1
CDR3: ASSLSLPRANEQF

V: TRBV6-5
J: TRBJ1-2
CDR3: ASSYSRGTNYGYT

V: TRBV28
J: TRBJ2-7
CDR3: ASSLWGTAYYEQY

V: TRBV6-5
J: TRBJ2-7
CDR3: ASSRQIDYEQY

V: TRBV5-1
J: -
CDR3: ASRPGPGLSRDEQY